This entry concerns a single T cell receptor beta chain. These data belong to a study of blood T cell repertoires in COVID-19. TCRdb's copy holds only in-frame clones and misses some; the assay was immunoSEQ multiplex PCR. Counted here are some 110,000 clones, less than 90% occurring once; the ten biggest clones make up about 7.4%. The CDR3 is made up of 18 amino acids. V was clipped by 1 base and J by 4 bases; unmatched bases: 10. Looked up from germline, CDR1 is SGHDN and CDR2 is FVKESK. This TCR derives from a man between 65 and 79 years old who had recovered from COVID-19. The sample was peripheral blood. The genes are TRBV14 and TRBJ2-1; 10 bases line up with TRBD2. In nucleotides, the CDR3 is TGTGCCAGCAGCCAAGGAACTACTAGCGGGACCGGGTACAATGAGCAGTTCTTC. This translates into CASSQGTTSGTGYNEQFF. The full variable domain, in which reference TRBV14 and TRBJ2-1 provide the parts outside the CDR3, is EAGVTQFPSHSVIEKGQTVTLRCDPISGHDNLYWYRRVMGKEIKFLLHFVKESKQDESGMPNNRFLAERTGGTYSTLKVQPAELEDSGVYFCASSQGTTSGTGYNEQFFGPGTRLTVL.